The 6 T cell receptor beta chains presented below share a single source sample, sequenced in a study of cytomegalovirus exposure and HLA in healthy donors. The study ran its PCR with 60 Vbeta and 13 Jbeta primers. The protocol was immunoSEQ multiplex PCR, while the TCRdb copy is restricted to in-frame clones and leaves out a portion. This table holds 95,000 to 150,000 clones, around 65% found once. Source material: PBMCs. Receptors were obtained from a man in his late teens or twenties in good health and CMV-seronegative.

This clone was seen once. This chain uses TRBV18 with TRBJ1-5; D call uncertain. Germline-derived CDR1 and CDR2 are KGHSH and LQKENI. Deletions cut 6 bases from V and 0 bases from J, with 9 bases between. The CDR3 is made up of 14 amino acids. The chain's CDR3 is CASSGGYSNQPQHF. The CDR3 DNA is TGTGCCAGCTCCGGAGGGTATAGCAATCAGCCCCAGCATTTT.

The gene calls are TRBV5-1 and TRBJ1-1; D remains ambiguous. This CDR3 region has 13 residues. V shed 3 bases and J shed 6 bases, with 12 bases lying between them. From germline, CDR1 is SGHRS and CDR2 YFSETQ. CDR3 in DNA: TGCGCCAGCAGCTCCCACGTTGCGGCTGAAGCTTTCTTT. Translating it yields CASSSHVAAEAFF.

This chain connects TRBV19 to TRBJ2-7, with TRBD1 matching 7 bases. The trim removed 4 bases at V and 0 bases at J, leaving 15 bases unmatched. CDR3 length: 18 amino acids. The germline V gene encodes CDR1 LNHDA and CDR2 SQIVND (reference sequence). This chain's CDR3 is CASSTRISPGQSSYEQYF. The CDR3 coding sequence is TGTGCCAGTAGTACCCGAATATCCCCGGGACAGAGCTCCTACGAGCAGTACTTC.

The rearrangement links TRBV9 to TRBJ1-1; 10 nucleotides agree with TRBD1. Germline trimming cut 4 bases from V and 4 bases from J; bases unmatched to any gene: 4. CDR3 size: 14 residues. CDR1 and CDR2 from the germline V gene are SGDLS and YYNGEE. The CDR3, as DNA: TGTGCCAGCAGCCCCCGGACAGGGGGCACTGAAGCTTTCTTT. Its translation is CASSPRTGGTEAFF.

The chain links TRBV15 to TRBJ2-5, with 7 bases that match TRBD2. The CDR3 is 14 amino acids. The germline V gene encodes CDR1 LNHNV and CDR2 YYDKDF (reference sequence). Germline trimming cut 5 bases from V and 4 bases from J; bases unmatched to any gene: 7. The DNA of the CDR3 is TGTGCCACCAGCGTCGAGCGGGGTCCAGAGACCCAGTACTTC. It translates to CATSVERGPETQYF.

CDR3 sequence reads: CASSLGTSGGYETQYF. Written as DNA, the CDR3 is TGTGCCAGCAGCTTGGGGACTAGCGGGGGGTACGAGACCCAGTACTTC. The chain has TRBV5-4 and TRBJ2-5, with 14 bases identical to TRBD2. The CDR3 sequence is 16 residues long. V gave up 0 bases and J gave up 5 bases; unmatched junction bases: 3. The germline V gene has CDR1 SGHNT and CDR2 YYREEE (reference sequence).